A selection of T cell receptor beta chains follows, all from one sample in a study of blood T cells in healthy people across ages. Each CDR3 protein is one row after TCRdb ran MiXCR on the 5' RACE reads. Among about a million distinct CDR3 sequences listed, roughly 51% were seen once. The sequenced sample was blood. All receptors come from a woman aged 60-75 years in good health. CDR3s include the opening cysteine and the closing phenylalanine or tryptophan. Each record gives: V gene, D gene, J gene, clone size, CDR3 DNA, CDR3 protein. The D gene is left open where the match is weak. A clone size is listed for some rows: how often the clone was seen (once, few, many), or a class if it is expanded.

v_gene: TRBV27; d_gene: -; j_gene: TRBJ2-3; abundance: few; CDR3nt: TGTGCCAGCAGTTTATCGATGAGGGCCGATACGCAGTATTTT; CDR3aa: CASSLSMRADTQYF
v_gene: TRBV2; d_gene: -; j_gene: TRBJ2-3; abundance: -; CDR3nt: TGTGCCAGCAGTGAAGTTTCGGTAGATACGCAGTATTTT; CDR3aa: CASSEVSVDTQYF
v_gene: TRBV20-1; d_gene: -; j_gene: TRBJ2-7; abundance: -; CDR3nt: TGCAGTGCTCCTTCTATACAAGACAATGAGCAGTACTTC; CDR3aa: CSAPSIQDNEQYF
v_gene: TRBV20-1; d_gene: TRBD2; j_gene: TRBJ2-1; abundance: -; CDR3nt: TGCAGTGCTAGAGGCGCACCCGGGACTAGCGGGAGGTTGTCCTACAAGGAGCAGTTCTTC; CDR3aa: CSARGAPGTSGRLSYKEQFF
v_gene: TRBV20-1; d_gene: TRBD2; j_gene: TRBJ2-5; abundance: -; CDR3nt: TGCAGTGCTAGAGATTGGGGGACTAGCGGGATACAAGAGACCCAGTACTTC; CDR3aa: CSARDWGTSGIQETQYF
v_gene: TRBV20-1; d_gene: TRBD2; j_gene: TRBJ2-1; abundance: few; CDR3nt: TGCAGTGCGAACCCGGGGACTAGCGCCTACAATGAGCAGTTCTTC; CDR3aa: CSANPGTSAYNEQFF
v_gene: TRBV28; d_gene: TRBD2; j_gene: TRBJ2-7; abundance: few; CDR3nt: TGTGCCAGCAGTCATAGCGGGAGAGGCGACGAGCAGTACTTC; CDR3aa: CASSHSGRGDEQYF
v_gene: TRBV29-1; d_gene: -; j_gene: TRBJ2-7; abundance: -; CDR3nt: TGCAGCGTGCTCGGGACTCCTCCCTACGAGCAGTACTTC; CDR3aa: CSVLGTPPYEQYF
v_gene: TRBV20-1; d_gene: TRBD2; j_gene: TRBJ2-7; abundance: few; CDR3nt: TGCAGTGCTTTCAGCTCCCGACTAGCGGAGCGATACAATGAGCAGTACTTC; CDR3aa: CSAFSSRLAERYNEQYF
v_gene: TRBV29-1; d_gene: -; j_gene: TRBJ1-2; abundance: -; CDR3nt: TGCAGCGTTGGAGGTAAAGGACAAGTCTATGGCTACACCTTC; CDR3aa: CSVGGKGQVYGYTF
v_gene: TRBV20-1; d_gene: TRBD2; j_gene: TRBJ2-1; abundance: -; CDR3nt: TGCAGTGCTAGAGGGACTAGCGGGAGCCTGCAGTTCTTC; CDR3aa: CSARGTSGSLQFF
v_gene: TRBV27; d_gene: -; j_gene: TRBJ1-5; abundance: -; CDR3nt: TGTGCCAGCAGTTTAGGGAGACTCCAGCCCCAGCATTTT; CDR3aa: CASSLGRLQPQHF
v_gene: TRBV20-1; d_gene: TRBD2; j_gene: TRBJ2-5; abundance: -; CDR3nt: TGCAGTGCTAGGGGACTAGCGGGAAGGGGAGAGACCCAGTACTTC; CDR3aa: CSARGLAGRGETQYF
v_gene: TRBV7-2; d_gene: TRBD2; j_gene: TRBJ2-1; abundance: -; CDR3nt: TGTGCCAGCAGGATTGGGACTAGCTCCTACAATGAGCAGTTCTTC; CDR3aa: CASRIGTSSYNEQFF
v_gene: TRBV7-9; d_gene: -; j_gene: TRBJ2-1; abundance: few; CDR3nt: TGTGCCAGCAGCACATCTACAAGTGAGCAGTTCTTC; CDR3aa: CASSTSTSEQFF
v_gene: TRBV5-1; d_gene: TRBD1; j_gene: TRBJ1-2; abundance: -; CDR3nt: TGCGCCAGCAGCCCCATTTCGGGACAGGCCTCCTATGGCTACACCTTC; CDR3aa: CASSPISGQASYGYTF
v_gene: TRBV7-3; d_gene: TRBD1; j_gene: TRBJ1-6; abundance: -; CDR3nt: TGTGCCAGCAGCTGGGGACAGGGCAATAATTCACCCCTCCACTTT; CDR3aa: CASSWGQGNNSPLHF
v_gene: TRBV4-3; d_gene: -; j_gene: TRBJ2-7; abundance: few; CDR3nt: TGCGCCAGCAGCCAGGGAACAGGTCCTGCCTCCTACGAGCAGTACTTC; CDR3aa: CASSQGTGPASYEQYF
v_gene: TRBV10-3; d_gene: -; j_gene: TRBJ2-1; abundance: -; CDR3nt: TGTGCCGTCGGTGGCAGCAATGAGCAGTTCTTC; CDR3aa: CAVGGSNEQFF
v_gene: TRBV28; d_gene: -; j_gene: TRBJ1-5; abundance: few; CDR3nt: TGTGCCAGCAGTTTGGGCAAGCATCAGCCCCAGCATTTT; CDR3aa: CASSLGKHQPQHF
v_gene: TRBV5-1; d_gene: -; j_gene: TRBJ2-7; abundance: once; CDR3nt: TGCGCCAGCAGGATGAACGGAAAGACCCACGAGCAGTACTTC; CDR3aa: CASRMNGKTHEQYF
v_gene: TRBV7-2; d_gene: -; j_gene: TRBJ2-6; abundance: once; CDR3nt: TGTGTCAGCAGCTCCGGGGCCTCTGGGGCCAACGTCCTGACTTTC; CDR3aa: CVSSSGASGANVLTF
v_gene: TRBV4-1; d_gene: -; j_gene: TRBJ1-6; abundance: -; CDR3nt: TGCGCCAGCAGCCAAGAGACGGCTAGGACACCCCTCCACTTT; CDR3aa: CASSQETARTPLHF
v_gene: TRBV29-1; d_gene: -; j_gene: TRBJ1-2; abundance: -; CDR3nt: TGCAGCGTTGGAAGGCTGGGAGAGAATGGCTACACCTTC; CDR3aa: CSVGRLGENGYTF
v_gene: TRBV5-1; d_gene: -; j_gene: TRBJ2-7; abundance: -; CDR3nt: TGCGCCAGCAGCCCCGCTCAGATCACCGCATCGTCCGAGCAGTACTTC; CDR3aa: CASSPAQITASSEQYF
v_gene: TRBV11-2; d_gene: -; j_gene: TRBJ2-1; abundance: -; CDR3nt: TGTGCCAGCCAGGGGATGCCCACTAACAATGAGCAGTTCTTC; CDR3aa: CASQGMPTNNEQFF
v_gene: TRBV12-3/TRBV12-4; d_gene: TRBD1; j_gene: TRBJ2-7; abundance: few; CDR3nt: TGTGCCAGCAAGGAGACCGGGACAGGGTATTACGAGCAGTACTTC; CDR3aa: CASKETGTGYYEQYF
v_gene: TRBV10-3; d_gene: -; j_gene: TRBJ2-3; abundance: -; CDR3nt: TGTGCCATCAGTGAGGGGCGGGGCGGGACAGATACGCAGTATTTT; CDR3aa: CAISEGRGGTDTQYF
v_gene: TRBV18; d_gene: -; j_gene: TRBJ2-5; abundance: -; CDR3nt: TGTGCCAGCTCACCACTGCCGGGGCAGTCCCAAGAGACCCAGTACTTC; CDR3aa: CASSPLPGQSQETQYF